This T cell receptor beta chain was sequenced for a study of T-cell memory formation after mild COVID-19. The CDR3 has 12 amino acids. Per the germline V gene, CDR1 is GTSNPN and CDR2 is SVGIG (reference sequence). V gave up 0 bases and J gave up 14 bases, with 15 bases separating them. General observations from the study: There was no confirmation that second-wave clones peaking on day 37 were SARS-CoV-2 specific.

In this sample, this clonotype turned up a few times. Its specificity is unknown. In TCRdb, the 5' RACE reads were re-called with MiXCR into one record per CDR3 protein. The table includes under 250,000 distinct CDR3 sequences, over 15% detected once. What was sequenced was PBMCs or a T cell subset sorted from them (not recorded which). J is TRBJ2-3 and V is TRBV30, with D perhaps TRBD2 (5 bases). This clonotype originated in an adult woman who had mild COVID-19 (a few samples of this study predate the infection). Cell type and time point are not known. CDR3 residues: CAWSVGGVSRYF. CDR3 nucleotide sequence: TGTGCCTGGAGTGTTGGAGGAGTCTCTCGGTATTTT.